This T cell receptor (beta chain) was retrieved from a study of T cells in Graves' hyperthyroidism and ophthalmopathy. In the case of this clonotype: Its antigen is still unknown.

From RNA transcripts, TCR beta CDR3 regions were amplified. The HTBI primer set served for first-round RT-PCR of the TCR CDR3. TCRdb independently ran MiXCR on the multiplex PCR reads; one entry per CDR3 protein. The table includes around 350,000 distinct CDR3 sequences, about 15% detected once. Study-wide results and caveats: In validation, the model predicted ophthalmopathy. These predictions came a median roughly 7.1 months before onset.

CDR1 DFQATT and CDR2 SNEGSKA come from the germline V gene (reference sequence). Trimming took off 4 bases at V and 2 bases at J, with 15 bases between the two ends. CDR3 size: 15 residues. The genes are TRBV20-1 and TRBJ2-1; D gene uncertain. The receptor was derived from a woman aged 25-40 years with Graves' ophthalmopathy. The specimen sequenced was blood. CDR3: CSAIYSSNPYNEQFF. Written as DNA, the CDR3 is TGCAGTGCTATTTACTCGTCTAATCCCTACAATGAGCAGTTCTTC.